This T cell receptor beta chain was sequenced for a study of T cell responses to AZD1222 COVID-19 vaccine. Study-wide points: In a largely white British group with more females than males, clonal diversity was possibly underestimated. Nearly half of spike-specific TCRs reportedly target unmutated variant regions. Vaccination with two AZD1222 doses was followed by a rise in Spike-specific TCR breadth and depth. At baseline, seropositivity was found in only a handful of AZD1222 recipients.

The method was immunoSEQ multiplex PCR; TCRdb's version includes in-frame clones alone and lacks a portion of them. The repertoire consists of roughly 100,000 clones, with about 89% occurring once and the leading ten covering approximately 3%. CDR1 is SGHKS, CDR2 YYEKEE, per germline (reference sequence). The CDR3 runs to 13 residues. V was trimmed by 3 bases and J by 4 bases, leaving 9 bases between them. As to this clone: What it binds is not known.

The source of this sequence is an adult who received the MenACWY meningococcal vaccine as a control. The rearrangement uses TRBV5-5 and TRBJ2-3, with D unresolved. This sample comprised peripheral blood, obtained 28 days after the second dose of the MenACWY control vaccine. The chain's CDR3 is CASSSLAPDTQYF. CDR3 coding DNA: TGTGCCAGCAGCTCCCTGGCCCCAGATACGCAGTATTTT.